The 30 T cell receptor beta chains reported below all come from one sample, sequenced in a study of blood T cell repertoires in COVID-19. Measured with immunoSEQ multiplex PCR; TCRdb has only the in-frame clones, and not every one. The sample has some 96,000 clones; about 80% are singletons. The source material was peripheral blood. These TCRs come from a woman between 70 and 85 years old with acute or convalescent COVID-19.

In this sample, this clone turned up a few times. The chain combines TRBV12-3 or TRBV12-4 with TRBJ1-6, with D hard to call. The V end lost 5 bases, the J end lost 7 bases, and 9 bases lay between the germline ends. This CDR3 has 13 residues. The CDR3 coding sequence is TGTGCCAGCAGTCATGACTACAATTCACCCCTCCACTTT. As protein: CASSHDYNSPLHF.

J is TRBJ1-5 and V is TRBV18; TRBD1 agrees at 10 bases. The CDR3 extends over 15 amino acids. Germline values: CDR1 KGHSH, CDR2 LQKENI. With V trimmed by 6 bases and J by 1 base, 3 bases remained unmatched. This CDR3 reads CASSTGQGSNQPQHF. CDR3 bases: TGTGCCAGCTCGACGGGACAGGGGAGCAATCAGCCCCAGCATTTT.

The chain joins TRBV18 to TRBJ1-6; D unclear. CDR1 is KGHSH and CDR2 is LQKENI in the germline V gene. This CDR3 contains 12 residues. The V and J ends lost 5 bases and 7 bases respectively, with 6 bases between them. The CDR3 DNA reads TGTGCCAGCTCAACAGTAAATTCACCCCTCCACTTT. Residues: CASSTVNSPLHF.

V gene TRBV2 combines with J gene TRBJ2-5, with TRBD2 matching over 9 bases. CDR1 and CDR2 from the germline V gene are SNHLY and FYNNEI. V lost 7 bases, J lost 2 bases, and 5 bases stayed unmatched. The CDR3 totals 14 residues. The CDR3 is CASKRGATQETQYF. CDR3 DNA: TGTGCCAGCAAGCGGGGGGCAACTCAAGAGACCCAGTACTTC.

This clone occurred a few times. V is TRBV6-5 and J is TRBJ2-1, with a weak D call TRBD2 (6 bases). This CDR3 has 14 residues. Germline assignment: CDR1 MNHEY and CDR2 SVGAGI. The germline V and J ends were trimmed by 7 bases and 3 bases, with 13 bases remaining between them. Written as DNA, the CDR3 is TGTGCCAGCATCCCCATGGACTACTACAATGAGCAGTTCTTC. Encoded protein: CASIPMDYYNEQFF.

CDR3 DNA sequence: TGTGCCAGCAGCCCCAACAGGGTTCAGGAAAAACTGTTTTTT. Encoded protein: CASSPNRVQEKLFF. This sequence joins TRBV2 and TRBJ1-4; possibly TRBD1 for D (6 bases). The CDR3 runs to 14 residues. CDR1 and CDR2 (germline): SNHLY, FYNNEI. V shed 6 bases and J shed 8 bases, with 16 bases lying between them.

The chain combines TRBV5-1 with TRBJ1-2, with 7 bases lining up with TRBD1. With V trimmed by 0 bases and J by 8 bases, 7 bases remained unmatched. CDR3 length: 14 amino acids. CDR1 is SGHRS, CDR2 YFSETQ, per germline. The CDR3 reads CASSLEGAAYGYTF. As DNA, the CDR3 is TGCGCCAGCAGCTTGGAGGGGGCAGCCTACGGCTACACCTTC.

The V gene is TRBV19, the J gene TRBJ2-1, with 8 positions matching TRBD1. Per germline, CDR1 LNHDA and CDR2 SQIVND (reference sequence). The J segment lost 8 bases and the V segment lost 3 bases, leaving 18 bases of the junction unmatched. The CDR3 runs 18 residues. CDR3 sequence reads: CASSMRGLGQVNGDEQFF. The CDR3 DNA is TGTGCCAGTAGTATGAGGGGTTTGGGACAGGTGAATGGAGATGAGCAGTTCTTC. Full variable domain (remainder filled in from reference TRBV19 and TRBJ2-1): DGGITQSPKYLFRKEGQNVTLSCEQNLNHDAMYWYRQDPGQGLRLIYYSQIVNDFQKGDIAEGYSVSREKKESFPLTVTSAQKNPTAFYLCASSMRGLGQVNGDEQFFGPGTRLTVL.

This chain connects TRBV7-3 to TRBJ1-2; TRBD1 matches at 8 bases. This CDR3 spans 14 amino acids. Germline CDR1 reads SGHTA; CDR2 reads FQGTGA. The V and J ends lost 5 bases and 4 bases, in that order; junction bases with no gene match: 6. The DNA of the CDR3 is TGTGCCAGCAGCCATGGACAGGGAAGCTATGGCTACACCTTC. Translated: CASSHGQGSYGYTF.

This clone was detected only a few times. The CDR3 is CASSVQGVDYGYTF. In DNA form, the CDR3 reads TGTGCCAGCAGCGTCCAGGGGGTTGACTATGGCTACACCTTC. V usage is TRBV5-5 and J usage is TRBJ1-2, with 7 bases matching TRBD1. CDR1 SGHKS and CDR2 YYEKEE come from the germline V gene (reference sequence). The V segment lost 4 bases and the J segment 3 bases; nucleotides outside the gene matches: 6. CDR3 length: 14 amino acids.

The gene calls are TRBV21-1 and TRBJ1-2; the D call TRBD1 from the table was never checked on the DNA. TRBV21-1 has pseudogene status. The CDR3 has 14 residues. The CDR3 nucleotides read TGTGCCAGCCCTCCATTCGCAGGGATAGGTGGCTACACCTTC. Its protein is CASPPFAGIGGYTF.

The J gene is TRBJ2-7, the V gene TRBV4-1; 8 bases align to TRBD1. The ends lost 2 bases at V and 2 bases at J; junction bases unmatched: 5. The CDR3 sequence is 15 residues long. CDR1 and CDR2 (germline): MGHRA, YSYEKL. CDR3 sequence: CASSQSGTGAYEQYF. The CDR3 DNA sequence: TGCGCCAGCAGCCAATCCGGGACAGGTGCCTACGAGCAGTACTTC.

The chain combines TRBV25-1 with TRBJ1-3; possible D gene TRBD1, 5 bases. Trimming removed 6 bases at V and 4 bases at J, with 22 bases between. Germline assignment: CDR1 MGHDK and CDR2 SYGVNS. The CDR3 totals 17 residues. Here the CDR3 reads CASSALVGIGHGNTIYF. In nucleotides, the CDR3 is TGTGCCAGCAGCGCCCTCGTGGGAATAGGACACGGAAACACCATATATTTT. The full variable domain, with the rest looked up from reference TRBV25-1 and TRBJ1-3, is EADIYQTPRYLVIGTGKKITLECSQTMGHDKMYWYQQDPGMELHLIHYSYGVNSTEKGDLSSESTVSRIRTEHFPLTLESARPSHTSQYLCASSALVGIGHGNTIYFGEGSWLTVV.

This chain connects TRBV27 to TRBJ1-2; no clear D. Germline V gene sequence: CDR1 MNHEY, CDR2 SMNVEV (reference sequence). This CDR3 contains 12 residues. V was shortened by 6 bases and J by 8 bases, with 13 bases between the two germline ends. CDR3 protein: CASSSVAGGYTF. The DNA for the CDR3 is TGTGCCAGCAGCTCCGTGGCGGGAGGCTACACCTTC.

The chain links TRBV2 to TRBJ1-1; D is perhaps TRBD1 (6 bases). The CDR3 contains 14 residues. The V gene's germline CDR1 is SNHLY and CDR2 FYNNEI. V shed 7 bases and J shed 0 bases, with 12 bases lying between them. The CDR3 sequence: CASTAGALNTEAFF. Written as DNA, the CDR3 is TGTGCCAGCACGGCGGGGGCATTGAACACTGAAGCTTTCTTT.

This chain joins TRBV10-1 and TRBJ1-3; D not resolved. Germline V lookup: CDR1 WNHNN, CDR2 SYGVQD (reference sequence). This CDR3 has 13 residues. V was shortened by 6 bases and J by 0 bases, with 6 bases between the two germline ends. The CDR3 DNA reads TGCGCCAGCAGGGCAAGCTCTGGAAACACCATATATTTT. Protein sequence: CASRASSGNTIYF.

The chain carries TRBV5-1 and TRBJ2-6; 12 nucleotides match TRBD2. The CDR3 is made up of 17 amino acids. Looked up from germline, CDR1 is SGHRS and CDR2 is YFSETQ. With 7 bases clipped from V and 3 bases from J, the junction kept 8 bases outside the gene matches. DNA of the CDR3: TGCGCCAGCTGCGTGACTAGCGGGGGAGGTGGGGCCAACGTCCTGACTTTC. This codes for CASCVTSGGGGANVLTF. Full variable domain (remainder filled in from reference TRBV5-1 and TRBJ2-6): KAGVTQTPRYLIKTRGQQVTLSCSPISGHRSVSWYQQTPGQGLQFLFEYFSETQRNKGNFPGRFSGRQFSNSRSEMNVSTLELGDSALYLCASCVTSGGGGANVLTFGAGSRLTVL.

This chain connects TRBV9 to TRBJ1-2; no reliable D call. The CDR3 consists of 15 residues. Germline CDR1 is SGDLS and CDR2 is YYNGEE. The V end lost 1 base, the J end lost 3 bases, and 13 bases lay between the germline ends. CDR3 protein: CASSVSSGEDYGYTF. The CDR3 bases are TGTGCCAGCAGCGTAAGTAGCGGGGAGGACTATGGCTACACCTTC. The entire variable domain, with the rest obtained from reference TRBV9 and TRBJ1-2, is as follows: DSGVTQTPKHLITATGQRVTLRCSPRSGDLSVYWYQQSLDQGLQFLIQYYNGEERAKGNILERFSAQQFPDLHSELNLSSLELGDSALYFCASSVSSGEDYGYTFGSGTRLTVV.

This chain links TRBV14 with TRBJ2-2; D is uncertain. The V gene lost 1 base and the J gene lost 10 bases, with 10 bases spanning the gap. This CDR3 region has 13 residues. The germline CDR1 and CDR2 sequences are SGHDN and FVKESK. This CDR3 is CASSQVQVSELFF. The DNA of the CDR3 is TGTGCCAGCAGCCAAGTTCAGGTTTCGGAGCTGTTTTTT.

The chain combines TRBV28 with TRBJ2-2; TRBD2 is a possible D gene (6 bases). This CDR3 contains 15 residues. Germline lookup yields CDR1 MDHEN and CDR2 SYDVKM. Trimming pared 3 bases from V and 0 bases from J, leaving 8 bases between. The chain's CDR3 is CASSLGGANTGELFF. The CDR3 bases are TGTGCCAGCAGTTTGGGCGGGGCGAACACCGGGGAGCTGTTTTTT.

The chain has TRBV5-1 and TRBJ2-3, with no clear D. This CDR3 is built from 11 residues. With 4 bases removed from V and 7 bases from J, the gap between germline ends came to 7 bases. The germline V gene encodes CDR1 SGHRS and CDR2 YFSETQ. The CDR3 nucleotides are TGCGCCAGCAGCCCGGGTAATACGCAGTATTTT. Its protein product is CASSPGNTQYF. The full variable domain, with the rest looked up from reference TRBV5-1 and TRBJ2-3, is KAGVTQTPRYLIKTRGQQVTLSCSPISGHRSVSWYQQTPGQGLQFLFEYFSETQRNKGNFPGRFSGRQFSNSRSEMNVSTLELGDSALYLCASSPGNTQYFGPGTRLTVL.

The genes are TRBV6-5 and TRBJ2-2; no firm D call. The germline gives CDR1 MNHEY, CDR2 SVGAGI. The CDR3 consists of 11 residues. V was shortened by 8 bases and J by 6 bases, with 7 bases between the two germline ends. The CDR3 loop is CASGSAGELFF. CDR3 in DNA: TGTGCCAGCGGCTCAGCCGGGGAGCTGTTTTTT.

The chain is built from TRBV5-1 and TRBJ2-5, with D perhaps matching TRBD1 (6 bases). This CDR3 spans 15 amino acids. V lost 3 bases and J lost 4, with 16 bases in between. CDR1 and CDR2 from the germline V gene are SGHRS and YFSETQ. The DNA for the CDR3 is TGCGCCAGCAGCTATCCGGACAGCCGGGCAGAGACCCAGTACTTC. It codes for CASSYPDSRAETQYF.

This chain uses TRBV28 with TRBJ2-7; 7 bases are shared with TRBD1. Per germline, CDR1 MDHEN and CDR2 SYDVKM. CDR3 length: 12 residues. The V segment lost 8 bases and the J segment 4 bases; nucleotides outside the gene matches: 5. CDR3 amino acids: CASSGRGYEQYV. Here the CDR3 DNA reads TGTGCCAGCTCTGGCAGGGGGTACGAGCAGTACGTC.

This clone was picked up one time. The gene calls are TRBV21-1 and TRBJ1-1. TRBV21-1 is labeled a pseudogene. The CDR3 length is 9 residues. In nucleotides, the CDR3 is TGTGCCAGCACCTCTGAAGCTTTCTTT. This gives the protein CASTSEAFF.

This chain joins TRBV30 and TRBJ2-1, with TRBD2 matching 9 bases. The junction had 7 bases not matched to a gene; V was cut back by 4 bases and J by 0 bases. Germline lookup yields CDR1 GTSNPN and CDR2 SVGIG (reference sequence). This CDR3 is 16 amino acids long. DNA of the CDR3: TGTGCCTGGACCCTAGCGGGGACAAGCTCCTACAATGAGCAGTTCTTC. Translated, it gives CAWTLAGTSSYNEQFF.

The chain has TRBV12-5 and TRBJ1-5; TRBD1 is a possible D gene (6 bases). V was pared by 1 base and J by 15 bases, with 19 bases between. Per germline, CDR1 LGHNT and CDR2 FRNRAP. There are 14 residues in the CDR3. CDR3: CASGLGTDRVLVHF. The DNA for the CDR3 is TGTGCTAGTGGTTTGGGGACAGACCGGGTACTAGTGCATTTT.

This clone was counted a few times. The chain has TRBV12-3 or TRBV12-4 and TRBJ2-7; D possibly corresponds to TRBD1 (5 bases). There are 13 residues in the CDR3. V gave up 3 bases and J gave up 6 bases, with 12 bases separating them. In nucleotides, the CDR3 is TGTGCCAGCAGTTTCCTCAGGGTAGGCGAGCAGTACTTC. As protein: CASSFLRVGEQYF.

V is TRBV9 and J is TRBJ2-7; TRBD1 matches at 9 bases. V shed 0 bases, J shed 4 bases, and the junction held 8 bases outside the gene matches. CDR3 length: 16 amino acids. Germline V gene lookup returns CDR1 SGDLS and CDR2 YYNGEE. CDR3 amino acids: CASSVGSGTGSYEQYF. The CDR3 DNA sequence: TGTGCCAGCAGCGTAGGTTCCGGGACAGGGTCTTACGAGCAGTACTTC.

The chain has TRBV19 and TRBJ2-1; 8 bases are shared with TRBD1. This CDR3 is 14 amino acids long. J gave up 9 bases and V 4 bases, and 8 bases lay outside the gene matches. Germline V gene data show CDR1 as LNHDA and CDR2 as SQIVND (reference sequence). The CDR3 bases are TGTGCCAGTAGTAGGACAGGGATTTTCAGTGAGCAGTTCTTC. Protein sequence: CASSRTGIFSEQFF.